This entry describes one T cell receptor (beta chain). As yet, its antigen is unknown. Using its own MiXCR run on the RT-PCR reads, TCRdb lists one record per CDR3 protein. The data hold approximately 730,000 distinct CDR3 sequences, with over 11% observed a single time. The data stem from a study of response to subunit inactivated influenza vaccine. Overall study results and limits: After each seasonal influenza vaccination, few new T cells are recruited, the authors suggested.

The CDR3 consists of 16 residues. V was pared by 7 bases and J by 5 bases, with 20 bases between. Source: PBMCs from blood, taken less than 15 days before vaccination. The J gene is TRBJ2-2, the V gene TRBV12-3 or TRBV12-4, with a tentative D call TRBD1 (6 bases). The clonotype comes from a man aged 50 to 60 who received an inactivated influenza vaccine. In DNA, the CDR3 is TGTGCCAGCAAAAAAGGGGGAACAGGGCTTACCGGGGAGCTGTTTTTT. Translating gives CASKKGGTGLTGELFF.